The 26 T cell receptor beta chains listed next were all sequenced from one sample in a study of T cells in placental villitis. No antigens are known for them. The libraries were made with immunoSEQ v4. Using immunoSEQ multiplex PCR, the repertoire was profiled, and TCRdb retains in-frame clones only, with some absent. The sample lists 700 to 1,000 clones; roughly 80% were seen once. Points from the study as a whole: Villitis of unknown etiology placentae had higher clonality than controls, median roughly 0.057 versus 0.006.

Sequenced sample: placental tissue containing maternal and fetal cells. The receptors here all came from a human patient with villitis of unknown etiology; the placental T cells may come from both mother and fetus.

The V and J genes are TRBV7-8 and TRBJ2-1; 12 bases match TRBD1. Looked up from germline, CDR1 is SGHVS and CDR2 is FQNEAQ. CDR3 length equals 14 residues. Trimming cost V 5 bases and J 7 bases; bases outside gene matches: 3. CDR3 residues: CASSGTGGWNEQFF. The CDR3 DNA reads as TGTGCCAGCAGCGGGACAGGGGGCTGGAATGAGCAGTTCTTC.

The gene calls are TRBV4-2 and TRBJ2-1; the match to TRBD1 covers 8 bases. The V gene end was trimmed by 0 bases and the J gene end by 0 bases; junction bases not matched to a gene: 4. CDR3 size: 17 residues. Looked up from germline, CDR1 is LGHNA and CDR2 is YNFKEQ. As DNA, the CDR3 is TGTGCCAGCAGCCAAGATCGCGGACAGGGCTCCTACAATGAGCAGTTCTTC. This codes for CASSQDRGQGSYNEQFF.

This clone was observed a single time. The chain recombines TRBV5-1 with TRBJ2-4; either TRBD1 or TRBD2 may supply D (5 bases each). Trimming cost V 0 bases and J 0 bases, with 10 bases left between them. The CDR3 runs 16 residues. CDR1 is SGHRS and CDR2 is YFSETQ in the germline V gene. The CDR3 nucleotides read TGCGCCAGCAGCTTGGCCACAGGACTAGCCAAAAACATTCAGTACTTC. This codes for CASSLATGLAKNIQYF.

V gene TRBV5-1 combines with J gene TRBJ2-1, with D perhaps matching TRBD1 (5 bases). Germline V gives CDR1 SGHRS, CDR2 YFSETQ. Between the trimmed V and J ends, which lost 0 bases and 0 bases, there was a span of 10 bases. CDR3 length equals 16 residues. As DNA, the CDR3 is TGCGCCAGCAGCTTGGAGGGGTTTGTCTCCTACAATGAGCAGTTCTTC. Its translation: CASSLEGFVSYNEQFF.

Details on this clone: Mismatch with germline at one junction end may stem from a read error. The genes are TRBV7-7 and TRBJ2-1; 8 bases align to TRBD2. This CDR3 is built from 16 residues. The V gene's germline CDR1 is SSHAT and CDR2 FNYEAQ (reference sequence). CDR3 residues: CASSLGRGAGGDEQFF. CDR3 nucleotide sequence: TGTGCTAGCAGCTTAGGGCGTGGGGCGGGAGGAGATGAGCAGTTCTTC.

The chain recombines TRBV4-2 with TRBJ2-3; 9 bases align to TRBD2. V was pared by 0 bases and J by 0 bases, with 4 bases of the junction left unmatched. The germline V gene encodes CDR1 LGHNA and CDR2 YNFKEQ. CDR3 length equals 17 residues. The CDR3 DNA sequence: TGTGCCAGCAGCCAAGATAGGGCGGGGGGGAGCACAGATACGCAGTATTTT. Translated: CASSQDRAGGSTDTQYF.

The rearrangement uses TRBV20-1 and TRBJ1-5; tentatively, D is TRBD1 (6 bases). CDR3 length: 17 residues. The V end was cut by 3 bases, the J end by 2 bases, with 20 bases between. Germline V CDR1 and CDR2: DFQATT, SNEGSKA (reference sequence). This CDR3 reads CSASGGAASGRNQPQHF. The CDR3 DNA reads as TGCAGTGCTAGTGGGGGCGCGGCCTCGGGCCGCAATCAGCCCCAGCATTTT.

The V gene is TRBV12-3 or TRBV12-4, the J gene TRBJ2-1; 7 positions agree with TRBD1. This CDR3 is 12 amino acids long. The ends lost 8 bases at V and 7 bases at J; junction bases unmatched: 5. CDR3: CASEGARNEQFF. The CDR3 DNA is TGTGCCAGCGAGGGGGCCCGTAATGAGCAGTTCTTC.

The chain combines TRBV6-5 with TRBJ1-1; TRBD1 is a possible D gene (5 bases). Trimming removed 7 bases at V and 1 base at J, with 10 bases between. CDR1 and CDR2 from the germline V gene are MNHEY and SVGAGI. The CDR3 sequence is 13 residues long. The CDR3 reads CASTRGPNTEAFF. Written as DNA, the CDR3 is TGTGCCAGCACCCGGGGACCGAACACTGAAGCTTTCTTT.

V and J are TRBV19 and TRBJ2-1; TRBD1 matches at 10 bases. The V gene's germline CDR1 is LNHDA and CDR2 SQIVND (reference sequence). This CDR3 region has 17 residues. V lost 1 base, J lost 4 bases, and 7 bases stayed unmatched. CDR3 bases: TGTGCCAGTAGTATAGGCGTGACAGGGGGCCGTTACAATGAGCAGTTCTTC. Translating it yields CASSIGVTGGRYNEQFF.

With regard to this clone: A read error may produce the germline difference seen at one junction end. The V gene is TRBV2, the J gene TRBJ1-5, with D perhaps TRBD1 (6 bases). This CDR3 is 16 amino acids long. Germline CDR1 is SNHLY and CDR2 is FYNNEI. The CDR3 region has the DNA TGTGTCAGCAGCACCGGGACACCAGCTAGCAATCAGCCCCAGCATTTT. Encoded protein: CVSSTGTPASNQPQHF.

The chain is built from TRBV19 and TRBJ2-1; D is tentatively TRBD1 or TRBD2 (5 bases each). Deletions cut 3 bases from V and 4 bases from J, with 19 bases between. The CDR3 loop spans 17 amino acids. Germline values: CDR1 LNHDA, CDR2 SQIVND (reference sequence). The CDR3 loop reads CASSMFFGAGSYNEQFF. The CDR3 DNA sequence: TGTGCCAGTAGTATGTTCTTCGGGGCAGGATCATACAATGAGCAGTTCTTC.

This clone was found once. The chain combines TRBV19 with TRBJ1-5; TRBD1 might be the D (6 bases). Germline values: CDR1 LNHDA, CDR2 SQIVND (reference sequence). The CDR3 runs 15 residues. V was pared by 7 bases and J by 2 bases, with 15 bases between. CDR3: CASNLKGGRNQPQHF. CDR3 nucleotides: TGTGCCAGTAATTTAAAGGGGGGCCGCAATCAGCCCCAGCATTTT.

The chain is built from TRBV5-1 and TRBJ2-5, with D maybe TRBD1 (5 bases). The length of the CDR3 is 15 residues. The germline CDR1 and CDR2 sequences are SGHRS and YFSETQ. The V and J ends lost 0 bases and 5 bases respectively, with 14 bases between them. The CDR3 is CASSLVAGSGETQYF. As DNA, the CDR3 is TGCGCCAGCAGCTTGGTTGCAGGGTCCGGGGAGACCCAGTACTTC.

The chain uses TRBV28 and TRBJ2-7, with D maybe TRBD2 (6 bases). V was shortened by 3 bases and J by 2 bases, with 14 bases between the two germline ends. The CDR3 is 15 amino acids. Looked up from germline, CDR1 is MDHEN and CDR2 is SYDVKM. CDR3 amino acids: CASSFSGGITYEQYF. Written as DNA, the CDR3 is TGTGCCAGCAGTTTCAGTGGCGGGATAACCTACGAGCAGTACTTC.

The chain combines TRBV29-1 with TRBJ2-1; TRBD1 or TRBD2 may be the D gene (5 bases each). The ends were cut back, 6 bases at V and 0 bases at J, with 15 bases in the middle. Germline loops: CDR1 SQVTM, CDR2 ANQGSEA. The CDR3 length is 15 residues. The CDR3 bases are TGCAGCGTGGTCGACTGGGGGAGCTCCTACAATGAGCAGTTCTTC. Its translation is CSVVDWGSSYNEQFF.

The chain is built from TRBV5-4 and TRBJ2-1; TRBD2 agrees at 7 bases. Germline V gene sequence: CDR1 SGHNT, CDR2 YYREEE (reference sequence). The CDR3 has 14 residues. V lost 4 bases, J lost 6 bases, and 7 bases stayed unmatched. The CDR3 reads CASSREAGINEQFF. The CDR3 nucleotides are TGTGCCAGCAGCCGGGAGGCAGGGATCAATGAGCAGTTCTTC.

J is TRBJ2-2 and V is TRBV5-1; D unclear. The CDR3 sequence is 13 residues long. Germline loops: CDR1 SGHRS, CDR2 YFSETQ. Trimming removed 2 bases at V and 1 base at J, with 3 bases between. The CDR3 nucleotides read TGCGCCAGCAGCTTACAGAACACCGGGGAGCTGTTTTTT. Translating it yields CASSLQNTGELFF.

This clone was observed once. The chain links TRBV4-3 to TRBJ2-2; 9 bases align to TRBD2. The CDR3 spans 16 residues. V dropped 2 bases and J dropped 1; count of bases not matched to a gene: 2. Germline CDR1 is LGHNA and CDR2 is YSLEER. Here the CDR3 reads CASSQSAGGNTGELFF. As DNA, the CDR3 is TGCGCCAGCAGCCAATCAGCGGGGGGGAACACCGGGGAGCTGTTTTTT.

The chain is built from TRBV7-8 and TRBJ1-2; no definite D call. CDR3 length equals 19 residues. Trimming stripped 0 bases from V and 1 base from J, with 21 bases between. CDR1 and CDR2 (germline): SGHVS, FQNEAQ. The CDR3 here is CASSLAKNRVSGFNYGYTF. In DNA, the CDR3 is TGTGCCAGCAGCTTAGCGAAAAATCGAGTATCGGGGTTTAACTATGGCTACACCTTC.

The chain recombines TRBV5-1 with TRBJ1-1; no definite D call. The germline V gene has CDR1 SGHRS and CDR2 YFSETQ. V shed 1 base and J shed 2 bases, with 3 bases lying between them. The CDR3 runs 12 residues. CDR3 coding DNA: TGCGCCAGCAGCTTGTACAACACTGAAGCTTTCTTT. Translation gives CASSLYNTEAFF.

The chain has TRBV6-5 and TRBJ2-3; 8 bases line up with TRBD2. V lost 0 bases and J lost 3; bases outside the gene matches: 5. Germline V gene sequence: CDR1 MNHEY, CDR2 SVGAGI. There are 16 residues in the CDR3. CDR3 amino acids: CASSYSGGGTTDTQYF. The DNA of the CDR3 is TGTGCCAGCAGTTACTCAGGCGGGGGGACGACAGATACGCAGTATTTT.

CDR3 residues: CASSPGGRGYGYTF. The CDR3 DNA reads as TGTGCCAGCAGCCCAGGGGGAAGGGGCTATGGCTACACCTTC. The chain joins TRBV9 to TRBJ1-2, with 7 positions matching TRBD1. V lost 4 bases, J lost 4 bases, and 7 bases stayed unmatched. The CDR3 extends over 14 amino acids. The V gene's germline CDR1 is SGDLS and CDR2 YYNGEE. Based on the CDR3 plus reference TRBV9 and TRBJ1-2, the full variable domain is DSGVTQTPKHLITATGQRVTLRCSPRSGDLSVYWYQQSLDQGLQFLIQYYNGEERAKGNILERFSAQQFPDLHSELNLSSLELGDSALYFCASSPGGRGYGYTFGSGTRLTVV.

V usage is TRBV29-1 and J usage is TRBJ1-2; possible D gene TRBD1, 5 bases. The CDR3 has 12 amino acids. V was pared by 7 bases and J by 5 bases, with 14 bases between. Germline CDR1 SQVTM, CDR2 ANQGSEA. CDR3: CSATGDGYGYTF. The DNA for the CDR3 is TGCAGCGCCACGGGGGACGGGTATGGCTACACCTTC.

The chain uses TRBV29-1 and TRBJ2-1; no clear D. V was trimmed by 3 bases and J by 0 bases, leaving 12 bases between them. The CDR3 is 15 amino acids. Germline values: CDR1 SQVTM, CDR2 ANQGSEA. The CDR3 DNA sequence: TGCAGCGTTGAGCCTACAGTGAGCTCCTACAATGAGCAGTTCTTC. It codes for CSVEPTVSSYNEQFF.

On this clone itself: The same CDR3 can be traced to other DNA sequences in this sample. The V and J genes are TRBV2 and TRBJ1-5; possibly TRBD1 for D (6 bases). The length of the CDR3 is 16 residues. Germline V gene data show CDR1 as SNHLY and CDR2 as FYNNEI. V was cut by 6 bases and J by 0 bases, with 15 bases left in between. The CDR3 sequence: CASSTGTPASNQPQHF. The DNA of the CDR3 is TGTGCCAGCAGCACTGGGACACCAGCTAGCAATCAGCCCCAGCATTTT. The full variable domain, its missing parts supplied by reference TRBV2 and TRBJ1-5, is EPEVTQTPSHQVTQMGQEVILRCVPISNHLYFYWYRQILGQKVEFLVSFYNNEISEKSEIFDDQFSVERPDGSNFTLKIRSTKLEDSAMYFCASSTGTPASNQPQHFGDGTRLSIL.